The clone carrying this TCR beta chain was picked up many times. Antigen specificity is unknown. This record comes from a study of blood T cells in healthy people across ages. Whole-study results and caveats: Both naive CD4+ cell counts and diversity were greater in long-lived donors than in aged donors.

The CDR3 sequence is 15 residues long. Deletions cut 1 base from V and 1 base from J, with 11 bases between. From germline, CDR1 is SGHVS and CDR2 FNYEAQ. A second about 7 to 11 cycle PCR used barcoded and J-beta primers. No fewer than 3 million CDR3-containing paired-end reads came from each sample. TCRdb redid the calling of the 5' RACE reads with MiXCR, one entry per CDR3 protein. The data hold about 1.7 million distinct CDR3 sequences, with about 30% observed a single time. Material: blood. This chain connects TRBV7-6 to TRBJ2-7; D may be TRBD1 or TRBD2 (5 bases each). This TCR was recovered from a woman younger than 45 in good health. The CDR3 bases are TGTGCCAGCAGCTTAGGAGGGGACGGGTCCTACGAGCAGTACTTC. Protein: CASSLGGDGSYEQYF.